This TCR beta chain was sequenced for a study of regulatory T cells in long-lasting Graves disease. The wider study: Over 5 years of antithyroid drugs with positive TSH receptor antibodies was taken to mean persistent Graves' disease. Study results and caveats: Investigators studied peripheral blood only, not thyroid tissue. Persistent cases of Graves' showed reduced TCR diversity relative to newly diagnosed patients. Persistent disease samples used TRBV28, TRBJ1-2 and TRBJ2-5 preferentially.

The CDR3 runs to 14 residues. V was shortened by 5 bases and J by 2 bases, with 13 bases between the two germline ends. Per germline, CDR1 MNHEY and CDR2 SMNVEV (reference sequence). Of note for this clonotype: Its antigen remains unidentified.

Time point described: persistent/refractory GD, antithyroid drugs over 5 years with positive TRAb. PBMC-derived RNA was used for the TCR library. iRepertoire HTBI primers and Arm-PCR of CDR3 regions built TCR beta libraries. TCRdb itself ran the multiplex PCR reads through MiXCR, one entry per CDR3 protein. The sample has 650,000 to 850,000 distinct CDR3 sequences; approximately 31% are singletons. V gene TRBV27 combines with J gene TRBJ2-7; tentative D call: TRBD2 (6 bases). The material was peripheral blood mononuclear cells (PBMCs), obtained when the disease was refractory, from a patient treated with antithyroid drugs. The source of this sequence is a female donor with Graves disease. CDR3: CASSNSGFTYEQYF. The CDR3 DNA sequence: TGTGCCAGCAGTAATAGCGGTTTCACCTACGAGCAGTACTTC.